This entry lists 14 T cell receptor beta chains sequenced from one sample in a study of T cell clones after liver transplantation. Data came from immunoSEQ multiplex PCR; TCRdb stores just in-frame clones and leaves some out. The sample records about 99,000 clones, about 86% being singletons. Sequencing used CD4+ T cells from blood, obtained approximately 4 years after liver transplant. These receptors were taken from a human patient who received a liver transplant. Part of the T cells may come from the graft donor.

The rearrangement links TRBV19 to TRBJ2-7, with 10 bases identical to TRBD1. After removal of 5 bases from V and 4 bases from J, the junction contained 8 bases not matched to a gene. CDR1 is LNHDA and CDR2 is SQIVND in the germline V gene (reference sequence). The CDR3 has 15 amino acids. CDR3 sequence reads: CASSLGTGERYEQYF. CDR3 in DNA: TGTGCCAGTAGTCTAGGGACAGGGGAACGGTACGAGCAGTACTTC.

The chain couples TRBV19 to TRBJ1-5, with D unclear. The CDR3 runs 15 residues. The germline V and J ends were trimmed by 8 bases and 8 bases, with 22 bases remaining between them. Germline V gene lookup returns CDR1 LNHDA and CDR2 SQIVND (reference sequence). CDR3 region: CASSHLGREREPQHF. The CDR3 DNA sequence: TGTGCCAGTTCTCATCTCGGACGGGAACGTGAGCCCCAGCATTTT.

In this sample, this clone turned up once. The CDR3 nucleotides are TGTGCCAGCACCCGCGGACTAAACACTGAAGCTTTCTTT. Translated: CASTRGLNTEAFF. This sequence joins TRBV6-6 and TRBJ1-1; unclear D gene. The CDR3 length is 13 residues. Germline-derived CDR1 and CDR2 are MNHNY and SVGAGI (reference sequence). The germline V and J ends were trimmed by 7 bases and 2 bases, with 11 bases remaining between them.

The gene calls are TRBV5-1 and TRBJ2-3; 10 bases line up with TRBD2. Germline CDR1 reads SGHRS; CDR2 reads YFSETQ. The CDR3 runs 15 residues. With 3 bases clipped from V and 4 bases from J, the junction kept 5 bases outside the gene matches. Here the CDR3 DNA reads TGCGCCAGCAGCTCCGCTAGCGGGAGCTCAGATACGCAGTATTTT. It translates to CASSSASGSSDTQYF.

The CDR3 spells CAISESGRSNTEAFF. CDR3 sequence (DNA): TGTGCCATCAGTGAGTCGGGCCGATCGAACACTGAAGCTTTCTTT. The chain carries TRBV10-3 and TRBJ1-1; D is undetermined. Germline V gives CDR1 ENHRY, CDR2 SYGVKD. Trimming pared 0 bases from V and 1 base from J, leaving 9 bases between. The CDR3 has 15 amino acids.

CDR3 loop: CASSYRGHLNTEAFF. CDR3 DNA: TGTGCCAGCAGCTACAGGGGGCACCTGAACACTGAAGCTTTCTTT. This chain joins TRBV5-4 and TRBJ1-1, with 9 nucleotides matching TRBD1. After removal of 3 bases from V and 0 bases from J, the junction contained 3 bases not matched to a gene. CDR1 is SGHNT, CDR2 YYREEE, per germline (reference sequence). This CDR3 comprises 15 residues.

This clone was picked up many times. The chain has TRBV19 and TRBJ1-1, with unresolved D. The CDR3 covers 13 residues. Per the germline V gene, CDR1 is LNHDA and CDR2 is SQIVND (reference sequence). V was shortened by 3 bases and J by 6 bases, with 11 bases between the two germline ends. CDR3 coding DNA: TGTGCCAGTAGTATTGGCGGTATCTCTGAAGCTTTCTTT. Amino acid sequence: CASSIGGISEAFF.

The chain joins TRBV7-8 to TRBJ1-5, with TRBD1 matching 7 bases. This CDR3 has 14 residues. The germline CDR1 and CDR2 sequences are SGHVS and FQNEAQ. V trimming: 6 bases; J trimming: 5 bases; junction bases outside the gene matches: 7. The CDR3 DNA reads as TGTGCCAGCAGTTTACAGGGGCAGGATCAGCCCCAGCATTTT. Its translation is CASSLQGQDQPQHF.

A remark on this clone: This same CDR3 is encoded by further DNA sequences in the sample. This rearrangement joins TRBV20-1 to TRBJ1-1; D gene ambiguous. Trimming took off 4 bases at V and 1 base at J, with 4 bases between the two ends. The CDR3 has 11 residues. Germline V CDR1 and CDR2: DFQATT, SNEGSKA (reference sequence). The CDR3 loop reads CSATKNTEAFF. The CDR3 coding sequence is TGCAGTGCTACAAAGAACACTGAAGCTTTCTTT.

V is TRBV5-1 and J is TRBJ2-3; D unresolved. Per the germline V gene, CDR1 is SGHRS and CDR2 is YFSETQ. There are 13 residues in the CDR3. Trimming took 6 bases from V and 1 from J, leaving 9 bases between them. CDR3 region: CASIKDRTDTQYF. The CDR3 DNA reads TGCGCCAGCATAAAGGACCGCACAGATACGCAGTATTTT.

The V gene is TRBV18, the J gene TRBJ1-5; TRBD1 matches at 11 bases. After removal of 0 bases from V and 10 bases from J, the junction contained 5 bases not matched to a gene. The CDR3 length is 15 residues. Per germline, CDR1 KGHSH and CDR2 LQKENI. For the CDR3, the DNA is TGTGCCAGCTCACCACCCGAGGGACAGGGGGATCCCCAGCATTTT. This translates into CASSPPEGQGDPQHF.

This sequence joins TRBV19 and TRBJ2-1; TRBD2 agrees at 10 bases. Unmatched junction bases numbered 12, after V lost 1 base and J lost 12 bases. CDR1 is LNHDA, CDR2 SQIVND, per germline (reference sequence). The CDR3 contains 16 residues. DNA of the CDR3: TGTGCCAGTAGTATAGGCGGCTTAGCGGGGGGTAGGGTGCAGTTCTTC. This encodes CASSIGGLAGGRVQFF.

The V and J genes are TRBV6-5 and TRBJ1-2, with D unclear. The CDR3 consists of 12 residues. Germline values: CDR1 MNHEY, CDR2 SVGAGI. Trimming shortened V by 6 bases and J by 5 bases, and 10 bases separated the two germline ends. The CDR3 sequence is CASRLGGYGYTF. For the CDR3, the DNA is TGTGCCAGCAGGCTGGGAGGTTATGGCTACACCTTC.

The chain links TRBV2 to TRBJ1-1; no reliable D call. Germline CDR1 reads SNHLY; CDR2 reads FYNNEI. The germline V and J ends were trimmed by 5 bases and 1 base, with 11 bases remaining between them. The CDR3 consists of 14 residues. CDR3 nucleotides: TGTGCCAGCAGTCATAGACTGGAGAACACTGAAGCTTTCTTT. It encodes CASSHRLENTEAFF. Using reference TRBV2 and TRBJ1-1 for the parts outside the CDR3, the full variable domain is EPEVTQTPSHQVTQMGQEVILRCVPISNHLYFYWYRQILGQKVEFLVSFYNNEISEKSEIFDDQFSVERPDGSNFTLKIRSTKLEDSAMYFCASSHRLENTEAFFGQGTRLTVV.